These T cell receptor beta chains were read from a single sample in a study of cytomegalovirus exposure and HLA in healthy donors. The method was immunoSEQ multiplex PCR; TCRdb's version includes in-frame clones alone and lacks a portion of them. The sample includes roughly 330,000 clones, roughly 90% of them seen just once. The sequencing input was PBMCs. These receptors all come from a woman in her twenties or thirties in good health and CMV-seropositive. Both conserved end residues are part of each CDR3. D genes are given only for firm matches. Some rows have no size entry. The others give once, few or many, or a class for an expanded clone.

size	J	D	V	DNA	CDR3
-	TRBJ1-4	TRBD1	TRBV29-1	TGCAGCGTTGAAGCAGGGGGCGGTGAAAAACTGTTTTTT	CSVEAGGGEKLFF
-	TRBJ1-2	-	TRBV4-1	TGCGCCAGCAGCCGGGATCAGATCCCCTCAAACTATGGCTACACCTTC	CASSRDQIPSNYGYTF
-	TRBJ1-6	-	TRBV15	TGTGCCACCAGCACATTGGACGTTGGTTTTTCACCCCTCCACTTT	CATSTLDVGFSPLHF
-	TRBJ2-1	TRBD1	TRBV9	TGTGCCAGCAGCCCTCGGGGACAGGGCGCCTACAATGAGCAGTTCTTC	CASSPRGQGAYNEQFF
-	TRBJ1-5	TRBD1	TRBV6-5	TGTGCCAGTCAGACAGGGGTTAATCAGCCCCAGCATTTT	CASQTGVNQPQHF
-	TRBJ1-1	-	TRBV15	TGTGCCACCAGCAGAGATGGGGGGGTTAACACTGAAGCTTTCTTT	CATSRDGGVNTEAFF
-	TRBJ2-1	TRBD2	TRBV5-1	TGCGCCAGCTTGGCGGGCGGGGGGGCCGAGGAGCAGTTCTTC	CASLAGGGAEEQFF
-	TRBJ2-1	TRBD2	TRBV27	TGTGCCAGCAGTCCACATTACGGGACTAGCGGTAGCTCCTACAATGAGCAGTTCTTC	CASSPHYGTSGSSYNEQFF
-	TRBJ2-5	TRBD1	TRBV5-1	TGCGCCAGCAGCTGGGGACAGGGGGTAAGGGAGACCCAGTACTTC	CASSWGQGVRETQYF
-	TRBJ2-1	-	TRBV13	TGTGCCAGCAGCTTACAAATCGGCTCCTACAATGAGCAGTTCTTC	CASSLQIGSYNEQFF
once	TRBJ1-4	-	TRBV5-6	TGTGCCAGCAGCCCCCAATCCGAGCAATGGGAAAAACTGTTTTTT	CASSPQSEQWEKLFF
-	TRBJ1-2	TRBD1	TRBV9	TGTGCCAGCAGCGGGGACAGGGTTGGCTACACCTTC	CASSGDRVGYTF
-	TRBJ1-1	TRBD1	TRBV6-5	TGTGCCAGCAGTTACGGACAGGGGTTGTGGAACACTGAAGCTTTCTTT	CASSYGQGLWNTEAFF